This T cell receptor (beta chain) was found in a study of T cell responses to AZD1222 COVID-19 vaccine. Study-wide context: Analysis merged second doses at about 4 or about 12 weeks.

CDR1 and CDR2 (germline): MNHEY, SVGEGT. This CDR3 contains 15 residues. The V and J ends lost 4 bases and 5 bases, in that order; junction bases with no gene match: 7. TCRdb's copy holds only in-frame clones and misses some; the assay was immunoSEQ multiplex PCR. The sample holds 65,000 to 70,000 clones, about three quarters seen once. This rearrangement joins TRBV6-2 or TRBV6-3 to TRBJ2-1, with 8 nucleotides matching TRBD2. The clonotype was recovered from an adult in good health. The sequencing here drew on peripheral blood, taken on day 0 of AZD1222 vaccination. This CDR3 reads CASSLLAGSHNEQFF. CDR3 nucleotides: TGTGCCAGCAGTTTGTTAGCGGGGTCCCACAATGAGCAGTTCTTC.